This T cell receptor beta chain was retrieved from a study of blood T cells in healthy people across ages. Study outcomes and limitations: Both higher diversity and more naive CD4+ cells marked long-lived donors when set against aged donors.

This clonotype was detected a few times. The antigen is unknown. The authors ran a second PCR of roughly 6 to 12 cycles using a sample-barcoded 5' primer and a J-beta primer mix. Through a template-switch adaptor with 12 random nucleotides, each cDNA molecule received a tag. One entry per CDR3 protein results from TCRdb running MiXCR on the 5' RACE reads. The sample lists more than 650,000 distinct CDR3 sequences; 53% were seen once. Sequenced sample: blood. The sequence was obtained from a man aged 80 or over in good health.

This CDR3 reads CASSYHDRLAYGYTF. The CDR3 DNA is TGTGCCAGCAGCTACCACGACAGGTTGGCCTATGGCTACACCTTC. The chain uses TRBV7-9 and TRBJ1-2; a weak D match, TRBD1 (6 bases). Trimming left V 4 bases short and J 4 bases short, with 16 bases between. Germline V gene lookup returns CDR1 SEHNR and CDR2 FQNEAQ (reference sequence). The CDR3 runs 15 residues.